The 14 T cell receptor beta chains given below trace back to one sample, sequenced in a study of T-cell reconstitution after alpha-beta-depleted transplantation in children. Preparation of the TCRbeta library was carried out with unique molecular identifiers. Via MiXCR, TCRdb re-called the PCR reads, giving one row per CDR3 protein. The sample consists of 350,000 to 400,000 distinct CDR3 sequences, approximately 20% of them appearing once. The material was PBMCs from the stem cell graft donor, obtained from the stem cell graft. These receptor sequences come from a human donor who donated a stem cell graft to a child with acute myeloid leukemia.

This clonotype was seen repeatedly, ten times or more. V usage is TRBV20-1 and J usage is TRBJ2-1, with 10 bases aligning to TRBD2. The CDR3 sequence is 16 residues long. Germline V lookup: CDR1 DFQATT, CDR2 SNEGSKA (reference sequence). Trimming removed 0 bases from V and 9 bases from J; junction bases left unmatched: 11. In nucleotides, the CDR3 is TGCAGTGCTAGAGATCATGGTAGCGGGAGGATGGGTGAGCAGTTCTTC. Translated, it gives CSARDHGSGRMGEQFF.

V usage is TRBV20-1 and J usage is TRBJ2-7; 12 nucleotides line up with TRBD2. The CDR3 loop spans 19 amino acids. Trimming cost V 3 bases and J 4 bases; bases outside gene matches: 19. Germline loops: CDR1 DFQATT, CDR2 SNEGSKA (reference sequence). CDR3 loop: CSASGRGRELAGGPYEQYF. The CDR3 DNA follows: TGCAGTGCTAGTGGCCGTGGCCGCGAACTAGCGGGAGGACCTTACGAGCAGTACTTC.

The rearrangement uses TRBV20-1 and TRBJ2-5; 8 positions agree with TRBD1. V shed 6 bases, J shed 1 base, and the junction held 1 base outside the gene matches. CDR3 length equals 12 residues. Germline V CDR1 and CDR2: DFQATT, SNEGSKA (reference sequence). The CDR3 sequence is CSAGTGQETQYF. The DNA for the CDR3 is TGCAGTGCCGGGACAGGCCAAGAGACCCAGTACTTC.

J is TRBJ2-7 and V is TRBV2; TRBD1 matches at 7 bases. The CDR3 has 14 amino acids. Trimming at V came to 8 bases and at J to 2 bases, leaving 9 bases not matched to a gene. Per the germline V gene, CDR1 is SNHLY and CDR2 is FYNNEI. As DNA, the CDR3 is TGTGCCAGCGTAGGGGGCCCCCGCCCCTACGAGCAGTACTTC. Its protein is CASVGGPRPYEQYF.

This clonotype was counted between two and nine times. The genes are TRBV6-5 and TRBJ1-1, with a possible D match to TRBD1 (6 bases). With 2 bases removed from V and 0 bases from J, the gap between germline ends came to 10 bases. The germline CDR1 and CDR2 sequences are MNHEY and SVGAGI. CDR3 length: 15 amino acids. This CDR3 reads CASSYTGTMNTEAFF. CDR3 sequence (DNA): TGTGCCAGCAGTTACACCGGGACAATGAACACTGAAGCTTTCTTT.

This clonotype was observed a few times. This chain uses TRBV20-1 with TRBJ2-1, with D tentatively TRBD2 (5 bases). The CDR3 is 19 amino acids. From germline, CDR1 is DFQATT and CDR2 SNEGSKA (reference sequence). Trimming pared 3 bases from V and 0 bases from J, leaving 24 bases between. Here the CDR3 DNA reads TGCAGTGCTAGTGAGGGAAGATCCCCGAGGAGACGCTCCTACAATGAGCAGTTCTTC. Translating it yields CSASEGRSPRRRSYNEQFF.

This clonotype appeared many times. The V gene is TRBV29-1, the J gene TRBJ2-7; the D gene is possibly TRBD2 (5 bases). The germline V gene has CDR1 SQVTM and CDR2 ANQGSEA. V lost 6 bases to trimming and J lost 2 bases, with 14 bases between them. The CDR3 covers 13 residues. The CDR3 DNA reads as TGCAGCGTCAGCCAGCGGCAGGCCTACGAGCAGTACTTC. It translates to CSVSQRQAYEQYF.

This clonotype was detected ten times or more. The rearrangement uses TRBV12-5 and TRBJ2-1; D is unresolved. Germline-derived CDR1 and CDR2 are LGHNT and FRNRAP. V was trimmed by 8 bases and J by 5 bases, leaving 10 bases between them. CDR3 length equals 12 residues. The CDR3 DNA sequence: TGTGCTAGTAGCCCCTTACACAATGAGCAGTTCTTC. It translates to CASSPLHNEQFF.

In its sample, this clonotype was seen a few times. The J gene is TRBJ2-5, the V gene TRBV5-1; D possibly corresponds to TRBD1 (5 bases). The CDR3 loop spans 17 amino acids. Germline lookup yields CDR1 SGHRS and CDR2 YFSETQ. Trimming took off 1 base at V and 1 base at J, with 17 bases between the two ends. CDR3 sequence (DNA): TGCGCCAGCAGCTTGATCTTGGGGCCCCTATTCCAAGAGACCCAGTACTTC. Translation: CASSLILGPLFQETQYF.

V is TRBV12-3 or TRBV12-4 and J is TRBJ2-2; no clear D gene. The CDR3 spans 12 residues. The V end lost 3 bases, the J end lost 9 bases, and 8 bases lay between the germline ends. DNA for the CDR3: TGTGCCAGCAGTTTGTGGGGTAGGGAGCTGTTTTTT. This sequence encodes CASSLWGRELFF.

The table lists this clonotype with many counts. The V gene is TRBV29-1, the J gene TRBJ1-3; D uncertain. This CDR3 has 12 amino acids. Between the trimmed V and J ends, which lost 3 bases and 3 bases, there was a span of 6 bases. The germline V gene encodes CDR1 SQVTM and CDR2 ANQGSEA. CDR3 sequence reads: CSVDGGGNTIYF. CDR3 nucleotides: TGCAGCGTTGATGGCGGTGGAAACACCATATATTTT.

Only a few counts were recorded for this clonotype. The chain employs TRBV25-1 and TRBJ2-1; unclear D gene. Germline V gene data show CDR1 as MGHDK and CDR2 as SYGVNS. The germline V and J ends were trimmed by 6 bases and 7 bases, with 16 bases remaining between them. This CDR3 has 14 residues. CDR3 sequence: CASSHSGRPNEQFF. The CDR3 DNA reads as TGTGCCAGCAGCCATTCCGGAAGGCCAAATGAGCAGTTCTTC.

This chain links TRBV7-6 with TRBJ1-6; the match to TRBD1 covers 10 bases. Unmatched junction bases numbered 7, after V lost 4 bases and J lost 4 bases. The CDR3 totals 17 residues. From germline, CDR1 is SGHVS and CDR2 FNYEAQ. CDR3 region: CASSSRQGALYNSPLHF. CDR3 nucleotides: TGTGCCAGCAGCTCGAGACAGGGGGCCCTTTATAATTCACCCCTCCACTTT.

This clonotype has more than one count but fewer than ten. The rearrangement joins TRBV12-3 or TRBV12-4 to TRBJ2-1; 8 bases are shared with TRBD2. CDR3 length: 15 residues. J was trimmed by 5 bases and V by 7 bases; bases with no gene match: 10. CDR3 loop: CASIDSGSGNNEQFF. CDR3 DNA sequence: TGTGCCAGCATCGACAGCGGGAGCGGCAACAATGAGCAGTTCTTC.